This T cell receptor beta chain came from a study of cytomegalovirus exposure and HLA in healthy donors (dated by TCRdb to 2016 to 2017). Describing the broader study: In an earlier analysis of under 600 of the donors, 276 Gb of sequence data and 90 million to 130 million unique TCR beta sequences from about 190 million T cells were reported. Typing coverage differed by locus: A, B, C, DRB1 and DQB1 were typed in about 620-630 donors, DQA1 in approximately 520, DPA1 in approximately 600, and DPB1 in roughly 470. The study profiled the T cell repertoires of under 850 subjects by immunosequencing and related them to cytomegalovirus serostatus. Both class I and class II loci were covered by HLA typing, at four-digit resolution. All discovery cohort repertoires had been generated on a single sequencing platform. Roughly 5 DR-DQ haplotypes were handled as single units for association and clustering because linkage in the cohort was strong. About 310 gigabases of sequencing data and around 87 million unique TCR sequences were included in an early release covering 550 to 650 HLA-typed donors. In a later genetic analysis, genome-wide SNP genotypes for about 55% of the roughly 700 donors were used, and that subset was treated as a discovery cohort. A separate validation cohort of roughly 130 different subjects was used in addition to the approximately 610-subject first cohort. Across about 380 genotyped donors of the cohort, an average of about 240,000 unique TCR beta nucleotide sequences per donor were sequenced, and 15% to 20% of those sequences were non-productive. The later analysis used no new phenotypic data to find candidate immune exposures, relying instead on TCR beta sequences and their occurrence across donors. The aim of the study was to test whether cataloging public T cell receptors could identify signatures of past pathogen exposure. In a later analysis, previously published TCR beta repertoires from 600 to 850 donors were re-analyzed and high-resolution HLA genotyping was added so that TCR occurrence patterns could be studied. In an earlier analysis of roughly 600 of the donors, high-throughput TCR beta sequencing was used to judge whether each TCR beta V gene segment behaved as functional or pseudogenic. Of the 350 to 400 genotyped donors, over 65% fell in the genetic ancestry cluster associated with self-reported Caucasian donors. To predict cytomegalovirus infection status, the study brought together high-throughput TCR immunosequencing, statistical association of individual TCRs with disease status, and machine learning. Donor age, sex, ethnicity and CMV serostatus were collected together with the repertoire data. Beyond this particular receptor, the publication reports: A later genetic analysis reported fewer N-insertions in productive TCRs among donors in an Asian-associated ancestry cluster than the roughly 700-donor mean. The only immune exposure information available for the cohort was CMV serostatus. A later analysis found that most CMV-associated TCR beta chains appeared HLA-restricted, with HLA associations seemingly driven largely by CMV exposure. The cohort was sequenced for TCR beta chains only, and without alpha or paired-chain data the features that could be detected were limited. V-gene and J-gene trimming of TCR beta chains was associated with a missense DCLRE1C variant in a later genetic analysis, and the association was replicated in an independent cohort. In a later analysis, HLA-associated TCR beta chains showed more clonal expansion and lower generation probabilities than non-associated chains that were equally common. A further reported finding was that TCR beta sequences accurately predicted the HLA-A and HLA-B alleles for most subjects in the first cohort. According to the authors, the approach could potentially be generalized to other disease states and immunological phenotypes. The classifier was reported to diagnose cytomegalovirus status with high specificity and sensitivity in both the original and validation cohorts. A few of the identified cytomegalovirus-associated TCR beta chains were confirmed in vitro to be specific for cytomegalovirus antigens. HLA typing was unavailable for some donors at each locus, so association tests used only the typed subset. A cluster of highly shared sequence variants was judged likely to represent a technical artifact of the sequencing pipeline. Strong co-occurrence of HLA alleles, especially DR and DQ, made assigning TCR associations to individual alleles difficult. In a later analysis, the rate of TCR association differed among HLA loci, with DRB1 alleles having the most associated TCRs and HLA-C alleles having the fewest. In a later analysis, 16,951 TCR beta sequences were associated with specific HLA alleles at a false discovery rate of 0.05. Correlated functional status among segregating V segments might reflect linkage disequilibrium, but an unknown experimental factor could not be ruled out. Broadly in line with IMGT annotations, most TCR beta V segments showed up in productive rearrangements about 87% or about 30% of the time in an earlier analysis of approximately 640 of the donors. The presence/absence analyses assumed that sequencing depth was roughly uniform across donors, and that assumption may not be true. In a later analysis, several top co-occurrence clusters were reported to appear linked to parvovirus B19, influenza, CMV and Epstein-Barr virus. Some IMGT-functional V segments, including TRBV6-2 and TRBV6-3, could not be told apart with the 87-base-pair reads, so those segments were excluded. The earlier analysis of around 600 of the donors excluded roughly 16 rarely observed V segments, including chromosome 9 orphons, because counts were too low. In the study, approximately 160 TCR beta chains were listed as associated with cytomegalovirus. Most TCR sequences were seen in very few donors, while some public TCRs were found in many individuals.

Measured from the cysteine to the phenylalanine, the CDR3 is 16 residues long. Only the CDR3 DNA stays, 48 bases, in frame from base 1. V is clipped by 0 bases and J by 2 bases, and the sequence between their germline boundaries is 11 bases long. From a lookup of the germline V gene, CDR1 and CDR2 are MGHRA and YSYEKL. As concerns this clone: Its recognized antigen is unknown. Per-base quality was not reported, and no clone a single base away is much larger than it.

The cohort consisted of 666 healthy bone marrow donors. All cohort members were sampled while nominally healthy, although unrecorded immune exposures were likely present. The donor tested CMV seropositive and was one of the 289 seropositive cohort members. A peripheral blood sample was provided by each donor, and peripheral blood mononuclear cells were used for TCR beta sequencing. The Qiagen DNeasy Blood Extraction Kit was used to extract genomic DNA from the blood cell samples. Receptor amplification or capture employed the immunoSEQ multiplex PCR assay. For the multiplex PCR, a mixture combining 60 forward primers for TCR Vbeta segments and 13 reverse primers for TCR Jbeta segments was used. The CDR3 region of rearranged TCR beta genes was amplified from genomic DNA by a multiplex PCR assay. Amplified TCR beta libraries were sequenced as 87-base-pair reads on the Illumina HiSeq System. The published analysis was carried out like this. A later analysis tallied some 79 million unique TCR beta chains across the approximately 670 repertoires, and around 12 million of those chains were shared by two or more donors. To remove PCR and sequencing errors, raw reads were error-corrected and collapsed into unique sequences using a nearest-neighbor algorithm that merged closely related sequences. Alignment of CDR3 sequences to IMGT reference sequences was used to assign V, D and J gene segments. For a sequence to be retained, a match of at least six nucleotides was required to both a V gene segment and a J gene segment. A rearrangement counted as productive if the CDR3 had no stop codons and remained in frame with V and J, and every other rearrangement counted as non-productive. CDR3 was defined by IMGT convention, running from the second conserved V-encoded cysteine to the conserved J-encoded phenylalanine. Sequences without an unambiguous match to a single V gene segment were excluded from the earlier analysis of several hundred of the donors. In an earlier analysis of roughly 600 of the donors, a V segment was called functional when productive rearrangements were above 56.7%, and segregating when the standard deviation between donors exceeded 5%. A statistical classification framework was built for diagnosing cytomegalovirus status from the catalog of TCR beta chain sequences. In a later analysis, V and J genes were assigned by comparing TCR nucleotide sequences against IMGT/GENE-DB human TR gene sequences. Using the TCRdist pipeline, a later analysis assigned CDR3 sequences along with most-parsimonious VDJ recombination scenarios. In a later analysis, every TCR beta chain was defined by the combination of its CDR3 amino acid sequence and its V-gene family, and reads without a unique V-gene family were dropped. To address suspected cross-contamination and a sequencing artifact, a later analysis removed roughly 640 highly shared, low-generation-probability nucleotide sequences. A later analysis calculated a clonal expansion index for each public chain from normalized within-repertoire ranks of inferred template counts. In a later analysis, generation probabilities were computed using a VDJ recombination model fitted to out-of-frame rearrangements, and the results were checked against IGoR. A later analysis scored TCR-TCR, TCR-HLA and TCR-CMV co-occurrence with hypergeometric tests, applying a repertoire-size bias correction to TCR pairs. False discovery rates were estimated in a later analysis by permuting HLA or CMV assignments 20 times. A later analysis grouped co-occurring TCRs with DBSCAN, adding TCRdist sequence similarity when clustering within HLA-allele-positive subsets. Repertoires with fewer than 30,000 or more than 120,000 public chains were left out of co-occurrence clustering, as were five repertoires with anomalous nucleotide sharing. TCRdb mirrors the immuneACCESS table, restricted to in-frame sequences. Some clones are absent from its copies; in checked studies, under half trace to an unresolved V gene, and the reason for the others is unknown. Clonal size and the V and J genes are those of that table, whereas D and trimming came from the DNA. The sample contains 100,000 to 150,000 clones, around four fifths of them found a single time. The ten largest clones add up to approximately 3.8% of the sample.

The clonotype comes from a woman in her thirties or forties in good health and CMV-seropositive. Material for sequencing was PBMCs. This chain joins TRBV4-1 to TRBJ2-1; possibly the D gene is TRBD2, per 6 matching bases. The CDR3 has the sequence CASSQESGDTYNEQFF. The nucleotide sequence is given as TGCGCCAGCAGCCAAGAATCGGGAGACACCTACAATGAGCAGTTCTTC.